This T cell receptor beta chain derives from a study of cytomegalovirus exposure and HLA in healthy donors. Whole-study results and caveats: According to the study, roughly 160 TCR beta chains were cytomegalovirus-associated.

The PCR was carried out with 60 Vbeta primers and 13 Jbeta primers. Some clones are missing from TCRdb's copy, which holds only in-frame ones; the method was immunoSEQ multiplex PCR. This table has 130,000 or so clones, about 81% appearing once. V was clipped by 8 bases and J by 4 bases, with 17 bases between them. CDR1 and CDR2 (germline): MNHEY, SMNVEV (reference sequence). This CDR3 region has 14 residues. This clone has only one observation. Its antigen is not known. The chain couples TRBV27 to TRBJ1-2; TRBD1 might be the D (5 bases). The sequenced material came from PBMCs. This TCR came from a woman aged 45-60 years in good health and CMV-seropositive. The CDR3, as DNA: TGTGCCAGCTCCCATGGGGGGATGCCCTATGGCTACACCTTC. Protein: CASSHGGMPYGYTF.